This TCR beta chain was captured in a study of neoadjuvant anti-PD-1 for oral cavity cancer. About the study: Nivolumab at 3 mg/kg was mostly given biweekly, three to four doses, pre-surgery.

General observations from the study: Only a few patients per response group were TCR-analyzed; validation needed.

Some clones are missing from TCRdb's copy, which holds only in-frame ones; the method was immunoSEQ multiplex PCR. This table has about 16,000 clones, 55% to 80% appearing once. Trimming cost V 6 bases and J 1 base, with 9 bases left between them. Germline-derived CDR1 and CDR2 are MNHEY and SMNVEV (reference sequence). The CDR3 is 13 residues long. Details on this clone: Its antigen is still unknown.

The receptor's source is a person aged 35-80 years with oral cavity squamous cell carcinoma. V usage is TRBV27 and J usage is TRBJ1-1, with a weak D call TRBD1 (5 bases). The sample in question was PBMCs, obtained before nivolumab (anti-PD-1) treatment. DNA for the CDR3: TGTGCCAGCAGCCTTGGGGGGAACACTGAAGCTTTCTTT. Protein product: CASSLGGNTEAFF.